Shown below are 11 T cell receptor beta chains from a single sample sequenced in a study of cytomegalovirus exposure and HLA in healthy donors. Primers: 60 Vbeta forward and 13 Jbeta reverse. The method was immunoSEQ multiplex PCR; TCRdb's version includes in-frame clones alone and lacks a portion of them. The sample contains around 130,000 clones, around 66% of which appear only once. Input material: PBMCs. These receptors all stem from a woman aged 40 to 50 in good health and CMV-seropositive.

A single count supports this clone. V is TRBV9 and J is TRBJ2-7; tentative D call: TRBD2 (7 bases). Germline assignment: CDR1 SGDLS and CDR2 YYNGEE. The germline V and J ends were trimmed by 1 base and 7 bases, with 15 bases remaining between them. The CDR3 has 14 residues. The CDR3 coding sequence is TGTGCCAGCAGCGTAAATCAGGGAGGGGGTGAGCAGTACTTC. This codes for CASSVNQGGGEQYF.

V gene TRBV7-9 combines with J gene TRBJ1-2; weak D call: TRBD1 (6 bases). V was pared by 6 bases and J by 4 bases, with 15 bases between. The CDR3 length is 14 residues. CDR1 SEHNR and CDR2 FQNEAQ come from the germline V gene (reference sequence). CDR3 in DNA: TGTGCCAGCAGACCCGGAACGGACAGCTATGGCTACACCTTC. It specifies CASRPGTDSYGYTF.

The chain couples TRBV6-5 to TRBJ2-5; 14 bases are shared with TRBD2. Germline CDR1 MNHEY, CDR2 SVGAGI. V gave up 5 bases and J gave up 11 bases; unmatched junction bases: 4. This CDR3 contains 13 residues. CDR3: CASSPGLAGEQYF. Here the CDR3 DNA reads TGTGCCAGCAGTCCGGGACTAGCGGGGGAGCAGTACTTC.

V is TRBV19 and J is TRBJ2-1; 10 bases map to TRBD2. J lost 8 bases, V lost 3 bases, and 13 bases had no gene match. This CDR3 comprises 17 residues. CDR1 is LNHDA and CDR2 is SQIVND in the germline V gene (reference sequence). The CDR3 reads CASSIGFASGSTDEQFF. The DNA of the CDR3 is TGTGCCAGTAGTATCGGGTTCGCTAGCGGGAGTACGGATGAGCAGTTCTTC.

The V and J genes are TRBV6-4 and TRBJ2-2, with D possibly being TRBD1 (5 bases). Germline V lookup: CDR1 MRHNA, CDR2 SNTAGT. Trimming took off 4 bases at V and 6 bases at J, with 12 bases between the two ends. The CDR3 has 14 amino acids. CDR3 bases: TGTGCCAGCAGTGGGGGCAGGGCCCCCGGGGAGCTGTTTTTT. It specifies CASSGGRAPGELFF.

This chain joins TRBV2 and TRBJ2-6; 8 bases match TRBD1. This CDR3 is built from 15 residues. J lost 2 bases, V lost 5 bases, and 2 bases had no gene match. CDR1 SNHLY and CDR2 FYNNEI come from the germline V gene. DNA for the CDR3: TGTGCCAGCAGTATGGACAGGGCTGGGGCCAACGTCCTGACTTTC. As protein: CASSMDRAGANVLTF.

The rearrangement links TRBV21-1 to TRBJ2-2; no DNA check was done on the table's D call, TRBD2. TRBV21-1 is a pseudogene segment. This CDR3 has 14 amino acids. CDR3 amino acids: CASSPGREAGELFF. CDR3 coding DNA: TGTGCCAGCAGCCCGGGACGGGAGGCCGGGGAGCTGTTTTTT.

The chain links TRBV5-6 to TRBJ2-7; 10 bases are a match to TRBD2. The ends lost 4 bases at V and 1 base at J; junction bases unmatched: 5. This CDR3 has 15 amino acids. The germline V gene encodes CDR1 SGHDT and CDR2 YYEEEE. The DNA for the CDR3 is TGTGCCAGCAGCCCCGGACTAGCGGAATCCTACGAGCAGTACTTC. Its protein is CASSPGLAESYEQYF.

This clone was seen a few times. The chain combines TRBV30 with TRBJ1-6, with D perhaps TRBD1 (6 bases). Trimming removed 0 bases from V and 0 bases from J, with 15 bases in between. The CDR3 is 18 amino acids. Germline-derived CDR1 and CDR2 are GTSNPN and SVGIG (reference sequence). The CDR3 region has the DNA TGTGCCTGGAGTGTAAGTCGGACAGTTCCCTCCTATAATTCACCCCTCCACTTT. Protein: CAWSVSRTVPSYNSPLHF.

There are a few counts of this clone. This chain links TRBV7-4 with TRBJ2-4; 14 positions agree with TRBD2. Germline CDR1 SGHVT, CDR2 SQSDAQ. The CDR3 length is 16 residues. The V segment lost 5 bases and the J segment 5 bases; nucleotides outside the gene matches: 5. The CDR3 sequence: CASSPRLAGGENIQYF. The CDR3 bases are TGTGCCAGCAGCCCGCGACTAGCGGGAGGGGAAAACATTCAGTACTTC. The full variable domain, completed using reference TRBV7-4 and TRBJ2-4, is GAGVSQSPRYKVAKRGRDVALRCDSISGHVTLYWYRQTLGQGSEVLTYSQSDAQRDKSGRPSGRFSAERPERSVSTLKIQRTEQGDSAVYLCASSPRLAGGENIQYFGAGTRLSVL.

This clone was seen more than once but under ten times. J is TRBJ1-2 and V is TRBV2, with D uncertain. Per germline, CDR1 SNHLY and CDR2 FYNNEI. This CDR3 contains 12 residues. The V and J ends lost 11 bases and 2 bases respectively, with 12 bases between them. The CDR3 DNA reads as TGTGCCGAAGCGGGGTCGAACTATGGCTACACCTTC. Translated: CAEAGSNYGYTF.